A selection of T cell receptor beta chains follows, all from one sample in a study of cytomegalovirus exposure and HLA in healthy donors. Assay used: immunoSEQ multiplex PCR; TCRdb lists only in-frame clones, some missing. The sample holds about 150,000 clones, around 78% seen once. Input material: PBMCs. The receptors derive from a man between 40 and 49 years old in good health and CMV-seronegative. The CDR3 runs from the conserved cysteine through the conserved F or W. Fields, in order: V gene, clone size, D gene, J gene, CDR3 protein, CDR3 DNA. D genes are given only for firm matches. Size is stated for part of the rows, as once, few or many counts, or as a class when the clone is expanded.

>TRBV6-6|-|-|TRBJ1-1
CASHAGPKLNTEAFF
TGTGCCAGCCACGCAGGGCCCAAACTGAACACTGAAGCTTTCTTT
>TRBV11-2|-|TRBD1|TRBJ2-2
CASVQGLATGELFF
TGTGCCAGCGTACAGGGGTTGGCGACCGGGGAGCTGTTTTTT
>TRBV7-9|-|TRBD1|TRBJ1-2
CASSFEQGAGYTF
TGTGCCAGCAGCTTCGAACAGGGGGCGGGCTACACCTTC
>TRBV6-5|-|TRBD2|TRBJ2-1
CASPLAGGFDNEQFF
TGTGCCAGCCCGCTAGCGGGAGGGTTCGACAATGAGCAGTTCTTC
>TRBV28|-|-|TRBJ2-2
CASRMTRNTGELFF
TGTGCCAGCAGGATGACACGAAACACCGGGGAGCTGTTTTTT
>TRBV6-6|few|-|TRBJ2-7
CASSYQGTYEQYF
TGTGCCAGCAGTTACCAGGGGACCTACGAGCAGTACTTC
>TRBV5-1|few|TRBD2|TRBJ2-7
CASSWSGGEQYF
TGCGCCAGCAGCTGGTCGGGGGGGGAGCAGTACTTC
>TRBV2|-|-|TRBJ1-1
CASRIVGGDTEAFF
TGTGCCAGCAGAATCGTAGGGGGGGACACTGAAGCTTTCTTT
>TRBV5-4|-|TRBD2|TRBJ2-1
CASSFGRGSYNEQFF
TGTGCCAGCAGCTTCGGGAGGGGTTCCTACAATGAGCAGTTCTTC
>TRBV5-6|-|TRBD1|TRBJ2-5
CASSWDRPQETQYF
TGTGCCAGCAGCTGGGACAGACCTCAAGAGACCCAGTACTTC
>TRBV7-9|-|-|TRBJ2-1
CSSSFRSGFPYNEQFF
TGTTCCAGCAGCTTCCGGAGCGGATTTCCCTACAATGAGCAGTTCTTC
>TRBV19|few|TRBD1|TRBJ1-1
CASSSGQGGEAFF
TGTGCCAGTAGTAGCGGACAGGGGGGGGAAGCTTTCTTT
>TRBV7-8|-|-|TRBJ1-1
CASSLRSGTMHTEAFF
TGTGCCAGCAGCTTACGGTCCGGGACAATGCACACTGAAGCTTTCTTT
>TRBV11-1|-|TRBD2|TRBJ2-2
CASNSGRAPGELFF
TGTGCCAGCAATAGCGGGAGGGCCCCCGGGGAGCTGTTTTTT
>TRBV18|-|-|TRBJ2-3
CASSPIFQGPLETDTQYF
TGTGCCAGCTCACCGATATTTCAGGGCCCTCTGGAGACAGATACGCAGTATTTT
>TRBV12-5|-|TRBD2|TRBJ2-3
CASGLGLAGVTDTQYF
TGTGCTAGTGGTTTGGGATTAGCGGGAGTCACAGATACGCAGTATTTT
>TRBV27|-|-|TRBJ2-3
CASSLLGSPDTQYF
TGTGCCAGCAGTTTATTGGGTAGCCCAGATACGCAGTATTTT
>TRBV5-1|few|TRBD1|TRBJ2-7
CASSEPGQGREQYF
TGCGCCAGCAGCGAACCGGGACAGGGGAGAGAGCAGTACTTC
>TRBV6-5|-|-|TRBJ1-5
CASSPGGADQPQHF
TGTGCCAGCAGTCCCGGGGGGGCAGATCAGCCCCAGCATTTT
>TRBV4-2|-|TRBD1|TRBJ1-2
CASSQEGGQGIYGYTF
TGTGCCAGCAGCCAAGAGGGAGGACAGGGGATCTATGGCTACACCTTC
>TRBV27|once|-|TRBJ1-5
CASGPQRGNWQPQHF
TGTGCCAGCGGACCCCAACGGGGGAATTGGCAGCCCCAGCATTTT
>TRBV5-1|few|-|TRBJ1-5
CASSLQGMEPQHF
TGCGCCAGCAGCTTGCAGGGTATGGAGCCCCAGCATTTT